A selection of T cell receptor beta chains follows, all from one sample in a study of T cell repertoires in cytomegalovirus infection. TCRdb used MiXCR to reprocess the reads, holding one entry per CDR3 protein. The sample includes around 300,000 distinct CDR3 sequences, 20% to 25% seen only once; the top ten take roughly a fifth. Antigen specificity for these receptors is unknown. Specimen: cultured PBMCs, collected from culture after CMV antigen stimulation. The receptors originated from a human donor in good health (CMV status not recorded). Some clones in this sample may be carry-over from other donors' samples. CDR3s include the opening cysteine and the closing phenylalanine or tryptophan. Each record gives: CDR3 DNA, CDR3 protein, clone size, J gene, V gene, D gene. D genes are given only for firm matches. Some rows have no size entry. The others give once, few or many, or a class for an expanded clone.

DNA: TGTGCCAGCAGCCGGACGGGGATGGGACTAAGCTACAATGAGCAGTTCTTC; CDR3: CASSRTGMGLSYNEQFF; size: NA; J: TRBJ2-1; V: TRBV7-2; D: TRBD2
DNA: TGTGCCACCAGCAGAGATTGGGCAGTGAATCAGCCCCAGCATTTT; CDR3: CATSRDWAVNQPQHF; size: NA; J: TRBJ1-5; V: TRBV15; D: NA
DNA: TGTGCCAGCTCTAGGACTAGGGCTTCCACCGGGGAGCTGTTTTTT; CDR3: CASSRTRASTGELFF; size: few; J: TRBJ2-2; V: TRBV7-7; D: TRBD2
DNA: TGTGCCAGCAGCAAGAGCAGAAAGGAGTCCTACAATGAGCAGTTCTTC; CDR3: CASSKSRKESYNEQFF; size: NA; J: TRBJ2-1; V: TRBV11-2; D: NA
DNA: TGTGCCAGTAGGGATACGGTAGGGCAGTTCTTC; CDR3: CASRDTVGQFF; size: NA; J: TRBJ2-1; V: TRBV19; D: NA
DNA: TGTGCCAGCAGCTTCGGGGGACCCGGGGAGCTGTTTTTT; CDR3: CASSFGGPGELFF; size: NA; J: TRBJ2-2; V: TRBV5-6; D: NA
DNA: TGTGCTAGTGGTTTGGTAGATAGCGGGAGCTCCTACAATGAGCAGTTCTTC; CDR3: CASGLVDSGSSYNEQFF; size: few; J: TRBJ2-1; V: TRBV12-5; D: TRBD2
DNA: TGTGCCAGCAGCTTAGGGCGAGGGGAGGTGCGCACTGAAGCTTTCTTT; CDR3: CASSLGRGEVRTEAFF; size: NA; J: TRBJ1-1; V: TRBV11-2; D: NA
DNA: TGTGCCAGCAGCTTGGGCACCCAGAACACCTTC; CDR3: CASSLGTQNTF; size: NA; J: TRBJ1-2; V: TRBV7-2; D: NA
DNA: TGTGCCAGCAGCTTACGTCTGGGACTAGCGGGCGCAAAGGAGCAGTTCTTC; CDR3: CASSLRLGLAGAKEQFF; size: few; J: TRBJ2-1; V: TRBV7-9; D: TRBD2
DNA: TGTGCCAGCAGTGACCGATCGGGACAGGGGAACTATGGCTACACCTTC; CDR3: CASSDRSGQGNYGYTF; size: few; J: TRBJ1-2; V: TRBV25-1; D: TRBD1
DNA: TGTGCCAGCAGTTTAGCGGACGGGGCAGATACGCAGTATTTT; CDR3: CASSLADGADTQYF; size: few; J: TRBJ2-3; V: TRBV12-3/TRBV12-4; D: NA
DNA: TGTGCCAGCAGCCTGGGACTAGCGATCCACCTTAGCACAGATACGCAGTATTTT; CDR3: CASSLGLAIHLSTDTQYF; size: many; J: TRBJ2-3; V: TRBV7-8; D: TRBD2
DNA: TGTGCCAGCAGCCGGACAGGGATTTACGAGCAGTACTTC; CDR3: CASSRTGIYEQYF; size: NA; J: TRBJ2-7; V: TRBV2; D: TRBD1
DNA: TGTGCCAGCAGCGAGCGGGCCACTTCCTACGAGCAGTACTTC; CDR3: CASSERATSYEQYF; size: many; J: TRBJ2-7; V: TRBV7-6; D: NA
DNA: TGTGCTAGTGGTTTGGGGGTCCGACAGGGGGTCTACAATGAGCAGTTCTTC; CDR3: CASGLGVRQGVYNEQFF; size: many; J: TRBJ2-1; V: TRBV12-5; D: TRBD1
DNA: TGTGCCAGCAGCCCCCCCCCGGGTTTCTACGAGCAGTACTTC; CDR3: CASSPPPGFYEQYF; size: NA; J: TRBJ2-7; V: TRBV7-9; D: NA
DNA: TGTGCCAGCAGCCAAGGGAGGGACGACAATGAAAAACTGTTTTTT; CDR3: CASSQGRDDNEKLFF; size: few; J: TRBJ1-4; V: TRBV4-1; D: NA
DNA: TGCGCCAGCAGCCAGGGGGACAGTCTACTTGGCGGGGAGCTGTTTTTT; CDR3: CASSQGDSLLGGELFF; size: NA; J: TRBJ2-2; V: TRBV4-1; D: TRBD1
DNA: TGTGCCAGCAGTTTCGACAGGTTGGCTTTCTTT; CDR3: CASSFDRLAFF; size: NA; J: TRBJ1-1; V: TRBV12-3/TRBV12-4; D: NA
DNA: TGTGCCAGCAGCTCACGACGGGGGCAGGCCTACAATGAGCAGTTCTTC; CDR3: CASSSRRGQAYNEQFF; size: few; J: TRBJ2-1; V: TRBV7-8; D: NA
DNA: TGCGCCAGCAGCCGGGCGGGAGGGACCGAAAACATTCAGTACTTC; CDR3: CASSRAGGTENIQYF; size: once; J: TRBJ2-4; V: TRBV4-3; D: TRBD2
DNA: TGTGACAGCAGCTTACAGGGGGACACTGAAGCTTTCTTT; CDR3: CDSSLQGDTEAFF; size: once; J: TRBJ1-1; V: TRBV7-2; D: TRBD1
DNA: TGTGCCAGCAGTGAAATAGGGGGACTAGTTGTCATTCAGTACTTC; CDR3: CASSEIGGLVVIQYF; size: NA; J: TRBJ2-4; V: TRBV2; D: TRBD2
DNA: TGTGCCAGCAGTTTCCACGGGGACCCGAACACTGAAGCTTTCTTT; CDR3: CASSFHGDPNTEAFF; size: NA; J: TRBJ1-1; V: TRBV28; D: NA
DNA: TGTGCCAGTATCATCGAAGGGTTAAACACTGAAGCTTTCTTT; CDR3: CASIIEGLNTEAFF; size: few; J: TRBJ1-1; V: TRBV19; D: NA
DNA: TGTGCCAGCAGCCAAGACAGGGGGGCAGATACGCAGTATTTT; CDR3: CASSQDRGADTQYF; size: few; J: TRBJ2-3; V: TRBV7-9; D: TRBD1
DNA: TGTGCCATCAGTGCGCGGGGACAGCTCACAGATACGCAGTATTTT; CDR3: CAISARGQLTDTQYF; size: NA; J: TRBJ2-3; V: TRBV10-3; D: NA
DNA: TGCGCCAGCAGCCCCGGATTTGGGTATGAGCAGTTCTTC; CDR3: CASSPGFGYEQFF; size: many; J: TRBJ2-1; V: TRBV4-1; D: NA
DNA: TGCGCCAGCAACTTTGGCCCGGGACAAGAAGCTTTCTTT; CDR3: CASNFGPGQEAFF; size: few; J: TRBJ1-1; V: TRBV4-1; D: NA
DNA: TGTGCCAGCAGTGAATTGTGGCAGGGTAATTCACCCCTCCACTTT; CDR3: CASSELWQGNSPLHF; size: NA; J: TRBJ1-6; V: TRBV25-1; D: NA
DNA: TGTGCCAGCAGCTCGAGGGGGGGCACTGAAGCTTTCTTT; CDR3: CASSSRGGTEAFF; size: many; J: TRBJ1-1; V: TRBV7-2; D: NA
DNA: TGTGCCAGCAGCCTGTGGGACAGGGGGGACACCATATATTTT; CDR3: CASSLWDRGDTIYF; size: many; J: TRBJ1-3; V: TRBV7-8; D: TRBD1
DNA: TGTGCCAGCAGCCCCCGGATTTCGGACTTGAACACTGAAGCTTTCTTT; CDR3: CASSPRISDLNTEAFF; size: few; J: TRBJ1-1; V: TRBV12-3/TRBV12-4; D: NA
DNA: TGTGCCAGCCACATTGGGGGCAATCAGCCCCAGCATTTT; CDR3: CASHIGGNQPQHF; size: many; J: TRBJ1-5; V: TRBV6-1; D: NA
DNA: TGCAGCGTTAAAGGGACTAGCGGGAAAACCTACGAGCAGTACTTC; CDR3: CSVKGTSGKTYEQYF; size: NA; J: TRBJ2-7; V: TRBV29-1; D: TRBD2
DNA: TGTGCCAGCAGCCAACAGGGTATTGAAGCTTTCTTT; CDR3: CASSQQGIEAFF; size: few; J: TRBJ1-1; V: TRBV6-2/TRBV6-3; D: NA
DNA: TGCAGTGCCCAGTGGGGACCCCACAATGAGCAGTTCTTC; CDR3: CSAQWGPHNEQFF; size: once; J: TRBJ2-1; V: TRBV20-1; D: NA
DNA: TGTGCCATCAGTGAGGGGGAAAAACTGTTTTTT; CDR3: CAISEGEKLFF; size: few; J: TRBJ1-4; V: TRBV10-3; D: NA
DNA: TGTGCCAGTAGTATTTATAGCGGAGAGTCCTACAATGAGCAGTTCTTC; CDR3: CASSIYSGESYNEQFF; size: NA; J: TRBJ2-1; V: TRBV19; D: NA
DNA: TGTGCCAGCACCGGGAGGTTCAACGAGCAGTACTTC; CDR3: CASTGRFNEQYF; size: NA; J: TRBJ2-7; V: TRBV9; D: TRBD2
DNA: TGTGCCAGCAGCTTAGACGGTGCTTGGGAGACCCAGTACTTC; CDR3: CASSLDGAWETQYF; size: many; J: TRBJ2-5; V: TRBV11-2; D: NA
DNA: TGTGCCAGCAGTGAAATGCTAAGCCAAGAGACCCAGTACTTC; CDR3: CASSEMLSQETQYF; size: NA; J: TRBJ2-5; V: TRBV6-1; D: NA
DNA: TGTGCCAGCAGCTTACGGGGGATTGACCACGAGCAGTACTTC; CDR3: CASSLRGIDHEQYF; size: many; J: TRBJ2-7; V: TRBV7-9; D: NA
DNA: TGTGCCAGCAGCCACACAGGGGCCCTTAGCAATCAGCCCCAGCATTTT; CDR3: CASSHTGALSNQPQHF; size: few; J: TRBJ1-5; V: TRBV12-3/TRBV12-4; D: TRBD1
DNA: TGTGCCAGTAGCCCCGGGACAGCGATGAACACTGAAGCTTTCTTT; CDR3: CASSPGTAMNTEAFF; size: few; J: TRBJ1-1; V: TRBV19; D: TRBD1
DNA: TGTGCCAGCAGCCAACACCCGGACAGGGTTAATGAAAAACTGTTTTTT; CDR3: CASSQHPDRVNEKLFF; size: many; J: TRBJ1-4; V: TRBV4-2; D: TRBD1
DNA: TGTGCCAGCAGTTCCCTAGCGGGAGTATGGGATACGCAGTATTTT; CDR3: CASSSLAGVWDTQYF; size: NA; J: TRBJ2-3; V: TRBV12-3/TRBV12-4; D: TRBD2
DNA: TGTGCCAGCAGCCAGGCCGGTGGGGCAGCGGCCTACGAGCAGTACTTC; CDR3: CASSQAGGAAAYEQYF; size: NA; J: TRBJ2-7; V: TRBV3-1; D: NA
DNA: TGCGCCAGCAGCCTTCAGGGGGGCCAAGAGACCCAGTACTTC; CDR3: CASSLQGGQETQYF; size: NA; J: TRBJ2-5; V: TRBV4-1; D: NA
DNA: TGTGCCAGCAGCGTTGACAGGGTTCAGCAGTACTTC; CDR3: CASSVDRVQQYF; size: many; J: TRBJ2-7; V: TRBV7-2; D: TRBD1
DNA: TGTGCCAGCAGCTTGGTCAGCACAGATACGCAGTATTTT; CDR3: CASSLVSTDTQYF; size: many; J: TRBJ2-3; V: TRBV5-4; D: NA
DNA: TGTGCCAGCAGTTCGGGACAGGAGATCGACAATGAGCAGTTCTTC; CDR3: CASSSGQEIDNEQFF; size: few; J: TRBJ2-1; V: TRBV28; D: TRBD1
DNA: TGTGCCAGCAGCGTAGGGGGGCAGACTGAAGCTTTCTTT; CDR3: CASSVGGQTEAFF; size: NA; J: TRBJ1-1; V: TRBV9; D: NA